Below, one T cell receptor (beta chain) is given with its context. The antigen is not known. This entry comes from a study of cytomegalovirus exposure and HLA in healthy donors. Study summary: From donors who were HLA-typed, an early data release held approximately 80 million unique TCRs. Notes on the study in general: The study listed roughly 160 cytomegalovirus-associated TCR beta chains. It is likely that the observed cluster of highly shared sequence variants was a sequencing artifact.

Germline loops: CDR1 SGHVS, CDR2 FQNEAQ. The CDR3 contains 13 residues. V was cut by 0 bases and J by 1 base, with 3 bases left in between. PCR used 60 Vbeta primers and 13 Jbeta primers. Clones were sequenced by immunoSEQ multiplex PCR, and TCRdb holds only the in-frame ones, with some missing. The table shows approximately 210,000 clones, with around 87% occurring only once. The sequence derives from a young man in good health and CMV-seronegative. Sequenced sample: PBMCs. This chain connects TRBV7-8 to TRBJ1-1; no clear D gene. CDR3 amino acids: CASSLARNTEAFF. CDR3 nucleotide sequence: TGTGCCAGCAGCTTAGCGAGGAACACTGAAGCTTTCTTT.